The 24 T cell receptor beta chains below were found in one sample sequenced in a study of Ad26.COV2.S vaccination and SARS-CoV-2 variants. The data were produced by immunoSEQ multiplex PCR, yet TCRdb's version contains in-frame clones alone and is incomplete. The sample shows around 370,000 clones, about 90% of them seen only once. The sample in question was peripheral blood, obtained after recovery from COVID-19. Source of these receptors: a human donor who had recovered from COVID-19.

The J gene is TRBJ2-7, the V gene TRBV6-5; D ambiguous. CDR1 and CDR2 (germline): MNHEY, SVGAGI. This CDR3 spans 13 amino acids. Between the trimmed V and J ends, which lost 8 bases and 0 bases, there was a span of 11 bases. CDR3 loop: CASEDLSSYEQYF. CDR3 bases: TGTGCCAGCGAGGACCTGAGCTCCTACGAGCAGTACTTC.

This rearrangement joins TRBV6-5 to TRBJ2-7; 7 bases are shared with TRBD1. Germline CDR1 reads MNHEY; CDR2 reads SVGAGI. V dropped 6 bases and J dropped 2; count of bases not matched to a gene: 4. The CDR3 loop spans 13 amino acids. The CDR3 protein is CASSPQGPYEQYF. The CDR3, as DNA: TGTGCCAGCAGCCCACAGGGGCCCTACGAGCAGTACTTC.

The chain joins TRBV7-6 to TRBJ2-7, with unresolved D. Germline V gene lookup returns CDR1 SGHVS and CDR2 FNYEAQ. CDR3 size: 11 residues. V gave up 0 bases and J gave up 5 bases, with 2 bases separating them. This CDR3 reads CASSLAHEQYF. The DNA for the CDR3 is TGTGCCAGCAGCTTAGCCCACGAGCAGTACTTC.

This clone was detected only once. The chain has TRBV6-5 and TRBJ2-1; D unclear. Germline CDR1 reads MNHEY; CDR2 reads SVGAGI. This CDR3 is 14 amino acids long. V was trimmed by 6 bases and J by 0 bases, leaving 9 bases between them. The CDR3 nucleotides read TGTGCCAGCAGGGTGGCAGGCTCCTACAATGAGCAGTTCTTC. It encodes CASRVAGSYNEQFF.

The chain links TRBV3-1 (or the pseudogene TRBV3-2) to TRBJ1-2; possibly TRBD1 for D (6 bases). Trimming removed 4 bases from V and 4 bases from J, with 10 bases in between. Germline CDR1 LGHDT, CDR2 YNNKEL (reference sequence). The CDR3 is made up of 13 amino acids. The CDR3 region has the DNA TGTGCCAGCAGCCTACAGGGTGGCTATGGCTACACCTTC. Encoded protein: CASSLQGGYGYTF.

The chain couples TRBV5-1 to TRBJ1-4; TRBD1 agrees at 7 bases. CDR1 and CDR2 (germline): SGHRS, YFSETQ. V trimming: 1 base; J trimming: 1 base; junction bases outside the gene matches: 1. The CDR3 is 15 amino acids. The DNA for the CDR3 is TGCGCCAGCAGCTTGACAGGGGTAACTAATGAAAAACTGTTTTTT. This encodes CASSLTGVTNEKLFF.

The V and J genes are TRBV11-2 and TRBJ2-5; TRBD2 might be the D (6 bases). The CDR3 length is 15 residues. Germline assignment: CDR1 SGHAT and CDR2 FQNNGV. Trimming shortened V by 5 bases and J by 0 bases, and 13 bases separated the two germline ends. In DNA form, the CDR3 reads TGTGCCAGCAGCCCGATTCGGGGGTACCAAGAGACCCAGTACTTC. The encoded protein is CASSPIRGYQETQYF.

The chain has TRBV3-1 (or the pseudogene TRBV3-2) and TRBJ2-2, with D perhaps matching TRBD2 (6 bases). Germline assignment: CDR1 LGHDT and CDR2 YNNKEL (reference sequence). This CDR3 contains 14 residues. The V end lost 0 bases, the J end lost 7 bases, and 9 bases lay between the germline ends. The CDR3 DNA reads as TGTGCCAGCAGCCAAGAAGCGGGTGTCGGGGAGCTGTTTTTT. Translation gives CASSQEAGVGELFF.

V gene TRBV20-1 combines with J gene TRBJ2-3; no firm D call. The V end lost 5 bases, the J end lost 3 bases, and 6 bases lay between the germline ends. Germline V gene lookup returns CDR1 DFQATT and CDR2 SNEGSKA (reference sequence). This CDR3 has 11 amino acids. The CDR3 DNA follows: TGCAGTGCTGGGCGTACAGATACGCAGTATTTT. Encoded protein: CSAGRTDTQYF.

This clone has just one count. The CDR3 bases are TGTGCCAGCAGCGCGCCGACAGGGGGCCCCTCGACCCTCCACTTT. It specifies CASSAPTGGPSTLHF. The chain couples TRBV11-1 to TRBJ1-6; TRBD1 matches 10 bases. CDR1 and CDR2 from the germline V gene are SGHAT and FQDESV (reference sequence). This CDR3 is 15 amino acids long. Losses at the gene ends were 5 bases for V and 14 bases for J; bases not matched to a gene: 12.

V usage is TRBV19 and J usage is TRBJ2-2; 8 bases are shared with TRBD2. J gave up 4 bases and V 6 bases, and 4 bases lay outside the gene matches. Germline values: CDR1 LNHDA, CDR2 SQIVND (reference sequence). This CDR3 comprises 14 residues. Here the CDR3 reads CASRTGGITGELFF. The CDR3 DNA is TGTGCCAGTAGAACGGGGGGGATCACCGGGGAGCTGTTTTTT. The full variable domain, in which reference TRBV19 and TRBJ2-2 provide the parts outside the CDR3, is DGGITQSPKYLFRKEGQNVTLSCEQNLNHDAMYWYRQDPGQGLRLIYYSQIVNDFQKGDIAEGYSVSREKKESFPLTVTSAQKNPTAFYLCASRTGGITGELFFGEGSRLTVL.

This chain uses TRBV7-9 with TRBJ1-6; weak D call: TRBD1 (5 bases). CDR1 is SEHNR, CDR2 FQNEAQ, per germline (reference sequence). This CDR3 contains 18 residues. Trimming removed 4 bases at V and 2 bases at J, with 18 bases between. The CDR3, as DNA: TGTGCCAGCAGCTCCTCCGAGCGACAGAGTCCCTATAATTCACCCCTCCACTTT. Its protein is CASSSSERQSPYNSPLHF.

In nucleotides, the CDR3 is TGTGCCAGCAGCAACACCATCCCCCTCCACTTT. Its protein product is CASSNTIPLHF. V gene TRBV2 combines with J gene TRBJ1-6; D is undetermined. The V gene's germline CDR1 is SNHLY and CDR2 FYNNEI. V lost 6 bases and J 13 bases, leaving 10 bases between the germline ends. The CDR3 spans 11 residues.

The V call is TRBV6-6, the J call TRBJ2-4; 10 positions match TRBD2. CDR3 length equals 20 residues. Germline CDR1 reads MNHNY; CDR2 reads SVGAGI (reference sequence). V shed 6 bases and J 0 bases; nucleotides not matched to a gene: 17. CDR3 in amino acids: CASSRNSGGISEKAKNIQYF. The CDR3 DNA reads TGTGCCAGCAGCCGGAATAGCGGGGGGATCTCTGAGAAAGCCAAAAACATTCAGTACTTC.

The chain couples TRBV11-2 to TRBJ2-1; the D gene is possibly TRBD2 (6 bases). Per the germline V gene, CDR1 is SGHAT and CDR2 is FQNNGV. Trimming took 1 base from V and 3 from J, leaving 10 bases between them. There are 15 residues in the CDR3. CDR3 region: CASSLVGGGYNEQFF. The CDR3 DNA sequence: TGTGCCAGCAGCTTAGTTGGGGGAGGCTACAATGAGCAGTTCTTC.

The J gene is TRBJ1-5, the V gene TRBV4-1; D is undetermined. Germline lookup yields CDR1 MGHRA and CDR2 YSYEKL. Trimming removed 4 bases from V and 1 base from J, with 11 bases in between. CDR3 length: 15 residues. The CDR3 sequence is CASSLHGVSNQPQHF. CDR3 nucleotides: TGCGCCAGCAGCCTCCACGGGGTCAGCAATCAGCCCCAGCATTTT.

This chain links TRBV7-9 with TRBJ1-6; D remains ambiguous. CDR1 is SEHNR and CDR2 is FQNEAQ in the germline V gene (reference sequence). V lost 1 base and J 4 bases, leaving 11 bases between the germline ends. The CDR3 covers 16 residues. This CDR3 reads CASSLGSSGYNSPLHF. In nucleotides, the CDR3 is TGTGCCAGCAGCTTAGGTTCCAGTGGATATAATTCACCCCTCCACTTT.

The chain combines TRBV5-1 with TRBJ1-2, with 11 bases that match TRBD1. Per germline, CDR1 SGHRS and CDR2 YFSETQ. Trimming removed 0 bases from V and 8 bases from J; junction bases left unmatched: 3. The CDR3 contains 14 residues. The CDR3 loop is CASSLGTGGHGYTF. In DNA form, the CDR3 reads TGCGCCAGCAGCTTGGGGACAGGGGGCCACGGCTACACCTTC. Variable domain in full (rest from reference TRBV5-1 and TRBJ1-2): KAGVTQTPRYLIKTRGQQVTLSCSPISGHRSVSWYQQTPGQGLQFLFEYFSETQRNKGNFPGRFSGRQFSNSRSEMNVSTLELGDSALYLCASSLGTGGHGYTFGSGTRLTVV.

V gene TRBV9 combines with J gene TRBJ1-6; 11 bases are shared with TRBD1. Germline-derived CDR1 and CDR2 are SGDLS and YYNGEE. CDR3 length: 15 residues. Losses at the gene ends were 0 bases for V and 10 bases for J; bases not matched to a gene: 3. The CDR3 spells CASSVEGQGGSPLHF. The DNA for the CDR3 is TGTGCCAGCAGCGTAGAGGGACAGGGGGGATCACCCCTCCACTTT.

The V gene is TRBV5-1, the J gene TRBJ2-2; tentatively, D is TRBD1 (6 bases). CDR3 length: 16 residues. The V end was cut by 4 bases, the J end by 6 bases, with 19 bases between. CDR1 and CDR2 from the germline V gene are SGHRS and YFSETQ. The CDR3 sequence is CASSQPTGGMPGELFF. For the CDR3, the DNA is TGCGCCAGCAGCCAACCGACAGGTGGGATGCCCGGGGAGCTGTTTTTT.

This clone has a single count. The rearrangement joins TRBV9 to TRBJ1-5; D may be TRBD1 (5 bases). The CDR3 is 15 amino acids. Trimming took 0 bases from V and 4 from J, leaving 11 bases between them. Germline V CDR1 and CDR2: SGDLS, YYNGEE. CDR3 in DNA: TGTGCCAGCAGCGTAGAGGGACGTATTAATCAGCCCCAGCATTTT. Translated, it gives CASSVEGRINQPQHF.

The chain couples TRBV20-1 to TRBJ1-2; D unclear. Germline V gene data show CDR1 as DFQATT and CDR2 as SNEGSKA (reference sequence). CDR3 size: 10 residues. Trimming pared 3 bases from V and 6 bases from J, leaving 5 bases between. CDR3 coding DNA: TGCAGTGCTAGGGCGAATGGCTACACCTTC. It translates to CSARANGYTF.

This rearrangement joins TRBV12-3 or TRBV12-4 to TRBJ2-3, with D hard to call. The CDR3 is 11 residues long. Trimming took off 7 bases at V and 2 bases at J, with 4 bases between the two ends. The CDR3 DNA reads as TGTGCCAGCACCCACACAGATACGCAGTATTTT. Its protein is CASTHTDTQYF.

The chain links TRBV6-5 to TRBJ2-3; D not resolved. This CDR3 has 13 residues. CDR1 is MNHEY and CDR2 is SVGAGI in the germline V gene. V gave up 0 bases and J gave up 5 bases, with 6 bases separating them. This CDR3 is CASSYSVRDTQYF. For the CDR3, the DNA is TGTGCCAGCAGTTACTCGGTACGAGATACGCAGTATTTT.